This TCR beta chain was profiled in a study of regulatory T cells in long-lasting Graves disease. Building the TCR beta libraries relied on iRepertoire HTBI primers, and CDR3 regions underwent Arm-PCR. In the study's own analysis: The samples yielded fewer than 75 TRBV and about 15 TRBJ segments. TCRdb redid the calling of the multiplex PCR reads with MiXCR, one entry per CDR3 protein. The V and J calls come from TCRdb's annotation, not from the publication. In the table there are 600,000 to 650,000 distinct CDR3 sequences, roughly 15% of which are singletons. A word on this clonotype: The antigen is undetermined.

The time point denotes: newly diagnosed GD, antithyroid drugs for less than 3 months. Isolated PBMC RNA provided the starting material for the TCR library. The CDR3 totals 14 residues. Germline-derived CDR1 and CDR2 are MNHNS and SASEGT. V was pared by 10 bases and J by 3 bases, with 18 bases between. Findings and caveats of the study: Limited sample numbers may have lowered accuracy.

The same data also went into a second study, on T cells in Graves' hyperthyroidism and ophthalmopathy.

The chain carries TRBV6-1 and TRBJ1-2; D not resolved. Sample: peripheral blood mononuclear cells (PBMCs), taken at new diagnosis, from a patient treated with antithyroid drugs. The TCR originated in a woman aged 25 to 39 with Graves disease. The CDR3 sequence is CATGGPLPDYGYTF. The DNA for the CDR3 is TGTGCCACCGGCGGTCCCCTACCGGACTATGGCTACACCTTC.